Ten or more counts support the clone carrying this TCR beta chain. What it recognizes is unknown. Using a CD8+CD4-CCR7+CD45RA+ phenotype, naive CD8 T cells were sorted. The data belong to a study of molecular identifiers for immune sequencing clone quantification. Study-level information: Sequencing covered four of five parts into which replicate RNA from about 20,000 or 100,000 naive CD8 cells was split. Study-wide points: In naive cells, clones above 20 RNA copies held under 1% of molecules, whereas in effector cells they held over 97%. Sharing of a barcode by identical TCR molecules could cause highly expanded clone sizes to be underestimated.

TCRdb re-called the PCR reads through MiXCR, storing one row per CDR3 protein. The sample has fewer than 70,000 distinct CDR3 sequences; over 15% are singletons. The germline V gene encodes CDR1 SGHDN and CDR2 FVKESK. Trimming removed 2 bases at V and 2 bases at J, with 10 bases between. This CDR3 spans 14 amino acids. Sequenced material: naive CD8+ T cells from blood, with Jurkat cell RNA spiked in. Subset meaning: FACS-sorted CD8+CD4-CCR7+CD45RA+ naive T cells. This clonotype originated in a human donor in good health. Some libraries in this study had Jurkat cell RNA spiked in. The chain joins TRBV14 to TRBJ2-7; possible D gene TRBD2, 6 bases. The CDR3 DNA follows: TGTGCCAGCAGCCAACGGCGGGATACCTACGAGCAGTACTTC. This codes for CASSQRRDTYEQYF.